This TCR beta chain emerged from a study of blood T cell repertoires in COVID-19. The CDR3 totals 16 residues. Germline V gene lookup returns CDR1 SGHAT and CDR2 FQDESV (reference sequence). The V segment lost 5 bases and the J segment 7 bases; nucleotides outside the gene matches: 12. Only in-frame clones appear in the TCRdb table, and some are missing; sequencing was by immunoSEQ multiplex PCR. The data hold about 160,000 clones, with about 86% observed a single time. This sequence was found in a woman in her seventies with COVID-19, enrolled during active disease. The V and J genes are TRBV11-1 and TRBJ1-4; 8 bases map to TRBD1. Sequencing was carried out using peripheral blood. The CDR3 nucleotides read TGTGCCAGCAGCATGACGACAGGGGCGCTCGGTGAAAAACTGTTTTTT. It translates to CASSMTTGALGEKLFF.